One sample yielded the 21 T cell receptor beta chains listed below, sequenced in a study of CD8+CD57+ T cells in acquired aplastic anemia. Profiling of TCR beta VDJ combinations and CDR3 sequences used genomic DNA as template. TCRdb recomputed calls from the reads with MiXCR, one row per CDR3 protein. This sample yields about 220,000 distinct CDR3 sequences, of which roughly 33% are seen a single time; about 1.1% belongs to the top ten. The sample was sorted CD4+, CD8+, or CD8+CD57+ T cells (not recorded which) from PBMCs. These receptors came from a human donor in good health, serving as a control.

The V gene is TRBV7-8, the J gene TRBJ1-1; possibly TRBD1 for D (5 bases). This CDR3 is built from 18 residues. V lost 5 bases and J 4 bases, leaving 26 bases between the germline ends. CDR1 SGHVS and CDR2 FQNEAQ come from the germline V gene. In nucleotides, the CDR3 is TGTGCCAGCAGCCCGTGGGGGAACCCACTTTCTCGGAGCACTGAAGCTTTCTTT. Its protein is CASSPWGNPLSRSTEAFF.

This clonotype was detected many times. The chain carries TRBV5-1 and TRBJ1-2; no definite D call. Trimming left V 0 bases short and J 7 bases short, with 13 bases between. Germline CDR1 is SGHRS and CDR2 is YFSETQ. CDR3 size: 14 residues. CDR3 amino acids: CASSLENSELGYTF. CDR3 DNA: TGCGCCAGCAGCTTGGAGAACAGTGAGCTTGGCTACACCTTC.

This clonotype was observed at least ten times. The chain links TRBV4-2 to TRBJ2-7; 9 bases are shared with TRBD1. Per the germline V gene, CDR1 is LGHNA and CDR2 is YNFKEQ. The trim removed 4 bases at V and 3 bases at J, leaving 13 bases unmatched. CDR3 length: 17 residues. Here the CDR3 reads CASSLTKGGQGLYEQYF. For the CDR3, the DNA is TGTGCCAGCAGCCTCACAAAAGGGGGACAGGGACTCTACGAGCAGTACTTC.

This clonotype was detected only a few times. CDR3 residues: CSARNPPRETQYF. The CDR3 bases are TGCAGTGCTAGAAATCCACCTAGGGAGACGCAGTATTTT. The chain combines TRBV20-1 with TRBJ2-3; TRBD2 is a possible D gene (5 bases). With 2 bases removed from V and 9 bases from J, the gap between germline ends came to 15 bases. This CDR3 is 13 amino acids long. Germline V gene data show CDR1 as DFQATT and CDR2 as SNEGSKA (reference sequence).

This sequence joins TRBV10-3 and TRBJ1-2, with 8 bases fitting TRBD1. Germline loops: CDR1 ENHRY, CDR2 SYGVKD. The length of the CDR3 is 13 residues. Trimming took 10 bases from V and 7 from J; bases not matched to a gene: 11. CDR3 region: CASNRGGVGGYTF. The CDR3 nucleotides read TGTGCCAGCAACAGGGGGGGCGTAGGTGGCTACACCTTC.

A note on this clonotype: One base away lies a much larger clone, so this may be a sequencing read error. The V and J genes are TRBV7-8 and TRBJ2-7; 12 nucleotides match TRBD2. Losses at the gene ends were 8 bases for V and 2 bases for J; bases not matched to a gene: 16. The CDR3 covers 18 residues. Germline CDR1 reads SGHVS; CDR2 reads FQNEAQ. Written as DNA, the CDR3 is TGTGCCAGCGGACTCCGGACTAGCGGGGCGTTGGAACCCTACGAGCAGTACTTC. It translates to CASGLRTSGALEPYEQYF.

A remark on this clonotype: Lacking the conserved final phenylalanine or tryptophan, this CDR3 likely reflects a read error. Here the CDR3 DNA reads TGTGCCTGGAGTGTATGGGGTCACGGCGGCAGCTCCTACGAGCAGTACCTC. Translating gives CAWSVWGHGGSSYEQYL. The chain combines TRBV30 with TRBJ2-7; no firm D call. The CDR3 length is 17 residues. The V gene's germline CDR1 is GTSNPN and CDR2 SVGIG (reference sequence). Trimming removed 0 bases from V and 0 bases from J, with 18 bases in between.

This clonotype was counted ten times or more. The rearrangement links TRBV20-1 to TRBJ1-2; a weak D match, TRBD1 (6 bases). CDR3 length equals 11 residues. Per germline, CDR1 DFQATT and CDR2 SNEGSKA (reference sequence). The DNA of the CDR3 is TGCAGAATACAGGGCAACTATGGCTACACCTTC. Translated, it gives CRIQGNYGYTF.

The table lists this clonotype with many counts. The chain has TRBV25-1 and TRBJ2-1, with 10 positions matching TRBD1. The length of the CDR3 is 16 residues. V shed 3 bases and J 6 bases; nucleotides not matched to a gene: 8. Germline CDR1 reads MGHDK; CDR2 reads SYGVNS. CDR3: CASSEHGTGVSNEQFF. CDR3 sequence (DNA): TGTGCCAGCAGTGAGCATGGGACAGGGGTAAGCAATGAGCAGTTCTTC.

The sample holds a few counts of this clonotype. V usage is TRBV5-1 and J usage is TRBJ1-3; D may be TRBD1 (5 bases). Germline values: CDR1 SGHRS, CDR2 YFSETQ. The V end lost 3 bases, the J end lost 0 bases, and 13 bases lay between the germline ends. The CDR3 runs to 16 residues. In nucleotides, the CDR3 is TGCGCCAGCAGCTCGCAGATGCAGGGCTCTGGAAACACCATATATTTT. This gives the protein CASSSQMQGSGNTIYF.

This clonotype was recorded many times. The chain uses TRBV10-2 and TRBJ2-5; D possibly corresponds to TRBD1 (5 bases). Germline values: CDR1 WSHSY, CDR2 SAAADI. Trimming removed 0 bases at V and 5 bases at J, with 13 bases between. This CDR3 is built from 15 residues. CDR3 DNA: TGCGCCAGCAGTGAGTCGACTCAGGGAAGGGAGACCCAGTACTTC. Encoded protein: CASSESTQGRETQYF.

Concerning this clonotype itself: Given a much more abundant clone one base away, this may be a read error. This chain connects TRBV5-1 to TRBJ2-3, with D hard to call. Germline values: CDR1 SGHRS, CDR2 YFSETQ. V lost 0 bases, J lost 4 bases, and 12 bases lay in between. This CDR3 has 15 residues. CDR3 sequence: CASSLDWAGSDTQYF. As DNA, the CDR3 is TGCGCCAGCAGCTTGGACTGGGCCGGGTCAGATACGCAGTATTTT.

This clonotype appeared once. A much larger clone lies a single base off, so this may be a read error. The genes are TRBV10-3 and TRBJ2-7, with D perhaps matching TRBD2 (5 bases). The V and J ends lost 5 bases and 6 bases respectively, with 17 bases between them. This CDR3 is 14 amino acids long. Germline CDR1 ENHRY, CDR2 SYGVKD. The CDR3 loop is CAISYSILGGEQYF. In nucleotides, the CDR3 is TGTGCCATCAGTTACTCGATCTTAGGAGGCGAGCAGTACTTC.

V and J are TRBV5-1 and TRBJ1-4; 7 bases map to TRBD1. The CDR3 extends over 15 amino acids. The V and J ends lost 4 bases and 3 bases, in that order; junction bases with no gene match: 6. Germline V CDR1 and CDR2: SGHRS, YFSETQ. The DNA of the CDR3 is TGCGCCAGCAGCCCCCGACAGGGAGCTAATGAAAAACTGTTTTTT. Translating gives CASSPRQGANEKLFF.

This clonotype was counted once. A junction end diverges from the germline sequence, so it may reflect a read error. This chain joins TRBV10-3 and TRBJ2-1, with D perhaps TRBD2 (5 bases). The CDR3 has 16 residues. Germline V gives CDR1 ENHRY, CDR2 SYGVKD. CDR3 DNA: TGTGCCATCAGTGACCCTGTATCTAGCTCCTACGATGAGCAGTTCTTC. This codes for CAISDPVSSSYDEQFF.

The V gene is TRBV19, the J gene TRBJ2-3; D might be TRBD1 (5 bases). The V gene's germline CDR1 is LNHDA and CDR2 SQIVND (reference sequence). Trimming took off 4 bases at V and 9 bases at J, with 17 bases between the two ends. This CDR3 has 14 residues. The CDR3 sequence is CASSKGASYFTQYF. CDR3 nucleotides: TGTGCCAGTAGTAAAGGGGCCAGTTATTTCACGCAGTATTTT. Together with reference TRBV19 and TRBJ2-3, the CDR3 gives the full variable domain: DGGITQSPKYLFRKEGQNVTLSCEQNLNHDAMYWYRQDPGQGLRLIYYSQIVNDFQKGDIAEGYSVSREKKESFPLTVTSAQKNPTAFYLCASSKGASYFTQYFGPGTRLTVL.

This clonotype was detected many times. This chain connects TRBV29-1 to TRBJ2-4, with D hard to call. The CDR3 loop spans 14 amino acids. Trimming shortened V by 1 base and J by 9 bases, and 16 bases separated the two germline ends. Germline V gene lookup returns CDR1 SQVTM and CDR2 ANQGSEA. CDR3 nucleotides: TGCAGCGTTGAAGGTTCTATCCCGGGCGGCATTCAGTACTTC. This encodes CSVEGSIPGGIQYF.

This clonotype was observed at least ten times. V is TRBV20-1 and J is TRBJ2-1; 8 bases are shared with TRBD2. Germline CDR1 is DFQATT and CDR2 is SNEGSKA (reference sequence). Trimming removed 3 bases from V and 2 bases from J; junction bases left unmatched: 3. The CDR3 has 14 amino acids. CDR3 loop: CSASPGGPYNEQFF. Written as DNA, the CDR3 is TGCAGTGCTAGCCCGGGAGGGCCCTACAATGAGCAGTTCTTC.

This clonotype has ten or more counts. Here the CDR3 DNA reads TGCGCCAGCAGCTTCGGGTGGCCCGTAGCCGTGGGTGGTGAGACCCAGTACTTC. Its translation: CASSFGWPVAVGGETQYF. J is TRBJ2-5 and V is TRBV5-1; no firm D call. The germline gives CDR1 SGHRS, CDR2 YFSETQ. V gave up 2 bases and J gave up 5 bases, with 25 bases separating them. CDR3 size: 18 residues.

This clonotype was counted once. CDR3 sequence: CASTLGRGALNYGYTF. CDR3 in DNA: TGTGCCAGTACCTTGGGACGGGGCGCGTTGAACTATGGCTACACCTTC. J is TRBJ1-2 and V is TRBV19, with TRBD1 as a possible D gene (5 bases). Germline V gives CDR1 LNHDA, CDR2 SQIVND (reference sequence). Trimming pared 7 bases from V and 2 bases from J, leaving 20 bases between. The CDR3 is made up of 16 amino acids.

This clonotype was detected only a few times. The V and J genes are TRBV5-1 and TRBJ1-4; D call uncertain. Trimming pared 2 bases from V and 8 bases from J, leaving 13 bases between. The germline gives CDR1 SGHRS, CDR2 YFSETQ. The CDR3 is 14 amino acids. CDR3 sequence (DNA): TGCGCCAGCAGCTTAATGGGAGGGAACGAAAAACTGTTTTTT. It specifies CASSLMGGNEKLFF.